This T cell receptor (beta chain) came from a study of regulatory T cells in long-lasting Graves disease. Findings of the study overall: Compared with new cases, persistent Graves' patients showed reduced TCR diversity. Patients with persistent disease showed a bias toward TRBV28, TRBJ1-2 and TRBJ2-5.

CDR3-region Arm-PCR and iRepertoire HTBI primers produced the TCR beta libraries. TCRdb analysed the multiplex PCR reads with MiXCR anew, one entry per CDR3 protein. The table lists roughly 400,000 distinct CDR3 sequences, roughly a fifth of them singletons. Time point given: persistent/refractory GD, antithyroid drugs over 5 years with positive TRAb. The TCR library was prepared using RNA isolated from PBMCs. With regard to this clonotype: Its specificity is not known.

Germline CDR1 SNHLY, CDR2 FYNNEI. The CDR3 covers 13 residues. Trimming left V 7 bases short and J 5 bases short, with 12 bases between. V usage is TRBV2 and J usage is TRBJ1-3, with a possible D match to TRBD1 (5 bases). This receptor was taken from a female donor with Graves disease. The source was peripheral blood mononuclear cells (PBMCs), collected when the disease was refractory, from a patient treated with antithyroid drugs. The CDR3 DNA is TGTGCCAGCACGGCTGGGGCACGAAACACCATATATTTT. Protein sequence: CASTAGARNTIYF.